This is a list of T cell receptor beta chains from one sample in a study of T-cell reconstitution after alpha-beta-depleted transplantation in children. TCRdb analysed the PCR reads with MiXCR anew, one entry per CDR3 protein. Counted here are about a million distinct CDR3 sequences, roughly 29% occurring once; the ten biggest clones make up roughly 27%. Sequenced material: PBMCs, mostly from graft donor cells, taken 360 days after TCRalphabeta/CD19-depleted stem cell transplant. The receptors originated from a boy under two years old who had a stem cell transplant for SCID, so the T cells may come from the graft donor. Each CDR3 is given with its conserved first and last residue. Each record gives: J gene, clone size, D gene, V gene, CDR3 protein, CDR3 DNA. D genes are given only for firm matches. Clone size is shown for a subset of rows, as once, few, many or a class of expanded clone.

TRBJ2-1 | . | TRBD2 | TRBV7-8 | CASSRGGSGTNEQFF | TGTGCCAGCAGCCGAGGGGGTAGCGGGACCAATGAGCAGTTCTTC
TRBJ2-1 | . | TRBD2 | TRBV12-3/TRBV12-4 | CASRNSGGANNEQFF | TGTGCCAGCCGGAACAGCGGGGGTGCTAACAATGAGCAGTTCTTC
TRBJ2-3 | few | . | TRBV20-1 | CSASIDSASADTQYF | TGCAGTGCTAGTATAGATAGCGCCTCTGCAGATACGCAGTATTTT
TRBJ2-2 | few | TRBD2 | TRBV4-2 | CASSPFSGENTGELFF | TGTGCCAGCAGCCCTTTTAGCGGGGAGAACACCGGGGAGCTGTTTTTT
TRBJ2-1 | . | TRBD2 | TRBV20-1 | CSARNSGGPTSFSYNEQFF | TGCAGTGCTAGAAATTCGGGGGGGCCGACCTCGTTCTCCTACAATGAGCAGTTCTTC
TRBJ1-5 | . | . | TRBV5-6 | CASSWSPNQPQHF | TGTGCCAGCAGCTGGAGCCCGAATCAGCCCCAGCATTTT
TRBJ1-4 | few | TRBD1 | TRBV6-1 | CASQQGASEKLFF | TGTGCCAGCCAACAGGGGGCGAGTGAAAAACTGTTTTTT
TRBJ2-5 | . | . | TRBV27 | CASSSRVLGETQYF | TGTGCCAGCAGTTCCCGGGTCCTGGGGGAGACCCAGTACTTC
TRBJ1-1 | . | . | TRBV5-5 | CASSLEWGVPREAFF | TGTGCCAGCAGCTTGGAGTGGGGCGTGCCTCGAGAAGCTTTCTTT
TRBJ1-5 | . | . | TRBV27 | CASSLVGNGQPQHF | TGTGCCAGCAGTTTGGTCGGCAACGGGCAGCCCCAGCATTTT
TRBJ2-2 | few | TRBD1 | TRBV5-1 | CASSLEGGLATGELFF | TGCGCCAGCAGCTTGGAAGGGGGCTTGGCCACCGGGGAGCTGTTTTTT
TRBJ1-2 | few | . | TRBV6-5 | CASSYSGQIYGYTF | TGTGCCAGCAGTTACTCCGGCCAGATCTATGGCTACACCTTC
TRBJ2-7 | . | . | TRBV20-1 | CSARDLNILYGEQYF | TGCAGTGCTAGAGATCTGAACATTCTGTATGGCGAGCAGTACTTC
TRBJ2-1 | . | . | TRBV4-2 | CASSQDWRGPGNEQFF | TGTGCCAGCAGCCAAGACTGGCGGGGGCCAGGGAATGAGCAGTTCTTC
TRBJ2-7 | few | . | TRBV5-1 | CASSLGHVGVPFSEQYF | TGCGCCAGCAGCCTCGGCCACGTAGGAGTGCCGTTCTCCGAGCAGTACTTC
TRBJ2-1 | . | . | TRBV24-1 | CATSSVGWNEQFF | TGTGCCACCAGTTCCGTAGGGTGGAATGAGCAGTTCTTC
TRBJ2-2 | . | . | TRBV9 | CASSAPTGTSGELFF | TGTGCCAGCAGCGCCCCGACAGGTACAAGCGGGGAGCTGTTTTTT
TRBJ2-3 | . | TRBD2 | TRBV20-1 | CSASLLAGTDTQYF | TGCAGTGCTAGTTTACTAGCGGGGACAGATACGCAGTATTTT
TRBJ1-4 | . | . | TRBV20-1 | CSACRGTTNEKLFF | TGCAGTGCTTGTAGGGGCACAACTAATGAAAAACTGTTTTTT
TRBJ2-2 | few | . | TRBV29-1 | CSVVLGLNTGELFF | TGCAGCGTTGTTTTGGGCCTAAACACCGGGGAGCTGTTTTTT
TRBJ2-2 | . | . | TRBV4-2 | CASSQDRGEDTGELFF | TGTGCCAGCAGCCAAGATCGAGGGGAGGATACCGGGGAGCTGTTTTTT
TRBJ2-1 | . | . | TRBV29-1 | CSLLLGGNEQFF | TGCAGCCTCCTACTAGGCGGCAATGAGCAGTTCTTC
TRBJ2-6 | . | . | TRBV6-5 | CASSYGLGANVLTF | TGTGCCAGCAGTTACGGCCTTGGGGCCAACGTCCTGACTTTC
TRBJ2-1 | . | . | TRBV10-3 | CAILPDGSYNEQFF | TGTGCCATCCTCCCGGACGGCTCCTACAATGAGCAGTTCTTC
TRBJ1-1 | once | . | TRBV24-1 | CATRRGGFGTEAFF | TGTGCCACCCGACGGGGAGGCTTTGGGACTGAAGCTTTCTTT
TRBJ2-1 | . | TRBD2 | TRBV7-3 | CASSQRGGPDEQFF | TGTGCCAGCAGCCAACGGGGGGGGCCAGATGAGCAGTTCTTC
TRBJ2-6 | . | . | TRBV7-2 | CASSLALGANVLTF | TGTGCCAGCAGCTTAGCGCTCGGGGCCAACGTCCTGACTTTC
TRBJ1-1 | few | TRBD1 | TRBV7-8 | CASSGGGQAFTEAFF | TGTGCCAGCAGCGGAGGGGGACAGGCCTTCACTGAAGCTTTCTTT
TRBJ2-7 | . | . | TRBV6-4 | CASSAPTGYYEQYF | TGTGCCAGCAGTGCGCCGACAGGTTACTACGAGCAGTACTTC
TRBJ2-3 | . | TRBD2 | TRBV7-9 | CASSPSETSGTDTQYF | TGTGCCAGCAGCCCATCGGAGACTAGCGGCACAGATACGCAGTATTTT
TRBJ1-5 | . | . | TRBV24-1 | CATSARDSNQPQHF | TGTGCCACCAGTGCCAGGGATAGCAATCAGCCCCAGCATTTT
TRBJ1-2 | . | . | TRBV30 | CAWNPQLGYGYTF | TGTGCCTGGAACCCTCAGCTGGGGTACGGCTACACCTTC
TRBJ1-3 | few | . | TRBV6-2/TRBV6-3 | CASRLPGTSGNTIYF | TGTGCCAGCAGACTACCCGGAACATCTGGAAACACCATATATTTT
TRBJ2-3 | few | . | TRBV27 | CASSTQGSSTDTQYF | TGTGCCAGCAGTACACAGGGTTCTAGCACAGATACGCAGTATTTT
TRBJ2-7 | few | TRBD2 | TRBV12-3/TRBV12-4 | CASSSSGALSYEQYF | TGTGCCAGCAGCTCTAGCGGGGCCCTCTCCTACGAGCAGTACTTC
TRBJ2-7 | few | TRBD1 | TRBV5-1 | CASSWGTAIPLEQYF | TGCGCCAGCAGCTGGGGGACAGCGATCCCTTTGGAGCAGTACTTC
TRBJ2-3 | . | . | TRBV4-1 | CASSLGLTTESTDTQYF | TGCGCCAGCAGCTTAGGGTTGACGACAGAGAGCACAGATACGCAGTATTTT
TRBJ1-1 | . | . | TRBV5-1 | CASSLDSLRGTEAFF | TGCGCCAGCAGCTTGGATTCTCTAAGGGGCACTGAAGCTTTCTTT
TRBJ2-7 | few | TRBD2 | TRBV6-5 | CASSSGLAGFYEQYF | TGTGCCAGCAGTTCCGGACTAGCGGGGTTCTACGAGCAGTACTTC
TRBJ2-7 | . | TRBD1 | TRBV10-3 | CATQSQGFAEQYF | TGTGCCACCCAGTCACAGGGGTTCGCCGAGCAGTACTTC
TRBJ1-3 | . | . | TRBV5-1 | CASSLDGGNTIYF | TGTGCCAGCAGTTTAGATGGTGGAAACACCATATATTTT
TRBJ2-1 | few | . | TRBV6-1 | CASSEVWDEQFF | TGTGCCAGCAGTGAAGTCTGGGATGAGCAGTTCTTC
TRBJ1-5 | . | . | TRBV19 | CASSGRDGSNQPQHF | TGTGCCAGTAGTGGACGGGACGGTAGCAATCAGCCCCAGCATTTT
TRBJ2-1 | . | . | TRBV7-2 | CASSSQVAYNEQFF | TGTGCCAGCAGCTCCCAGGTGGCCTACAATGAGCAGTTCTTC
TRBJ2-7 | . | . | TRBV28 | CASSWAYTTPYEQYF | TGTGCCAGCAGTTGGGCGTATACTACCCCCTACGAGCAGTACTTC
TRBJ2-7 | . | . | TRBV20-1 | CSARVPISYEQYF | TGCAGTGCTAGAGTCCCTATTTCCTACGAGCAGTACTTC
TRBJ2-3 | few | TRBD1 | TRBV5-1 | CASSLVGQVTDTQYF | TGCGCCAGCAGCTTGGTAGGACAGGTAACAGATACGCAGTATTTT
TRBJ1-1 | . | . | TRBV7-2 | CASRRRGGTEAFF | TGTGCCAGCAGACGCAGAGGGGGCACTGAAGCTTTCTTT
TRBJ2-7 | . | . | TRBV7-2 | CASSLVQTYEQYF | TGTGCCAGCAGCTTAGTGCAAACCTACGAGCAGTACTTC